Presented here are 7 T cell receptor beta chains from one specimen sequenced in a study of T cell responses to AZD1222 COVID-19 vaccine. Generated by immunoSEQ multiplex PCR, the TCRdb table keeps only in-frame clones and is missing some. Found here are about 220,000 clones, approximately 94% of them singletons; the top ten hold 1%. The source material was peripheral blood, sampled on day 0 of MenACWY control vaccination. All receptors come from an adult in good health.

This chain uses TRBV18 with TRBJ1-1; tentatively, D is TRBD1 (5 bases). V gave up 5 bases and J gave up 1 base, with 14 bases separating them. This CDR3 is 15 amino acids long. Germline lookup yields CDR1 KGHSH and CDR2 LQKENI. The CDR3 DNA sequence: TGTGCCAGCTCAGAGAGGAAGGGGCCGAACACTGAAGCTTTCTTT. It translates to CASSERKGPNTEAFF.

Only one count was recorded for this clone. The J gene is TRBJ2-5, the V gene TRBV6-4; no definite D call. V dropped 2 bases and J dropped 4 bases, with 8 bases sitting between them. This CDR3 is 13 amino acids long. Germline loops: CDR1 MRHNA, CDR2 SNTAGT. This chain's CDR3 is CASSDVAGETQYF. Here the CDR3 DNA reads TGTGCCAGCAGTGACGTAGCTGGAGAGACCCAGTACTTC.

The chain employs TRBV20-1 and TRBJ2-3; no clear D. V lost 3 bases and J lost 7, with 14 bases in between. Germline CDR1 is DFQATT and CDR2 is SNEGSKA (reference sequence). This CDR3 has 13 residues. CDR3 DNA sequence: TGCAGTGCTAGTCCGGCCTCGGTAAATACGCAGTATTTT. Translation gives CSASPASVNTQYF.

V gene TRBV7-6 combines with J gene TRBJ1-3; D is undetermined. Trimming took 2 bases from V and 0 from J, leaving 8 bases between them. The CDR3 loop spans 15 amino acids. The V gene's germline CDR1 is SGHVS and CDR2 FNYEAQ. This CDR3 reads CASSLHGSSGNTIYF. The DNA of the CDR3 is TGTGCCAGCAGCTTACACGGAAGCTCTGGAAACACCATATATTTT.

This clone was observed once. The identical CDR3 is also encoded by other nucleotide sequences in the sample. The chain links TRBV7-9 to TRBJ1-5; D call uncertain. CDR1 is SEHNR, CDR2 FQNEAQ, per germline (reference sequence). V was trimmed by 1 base and J by 6 bases, leaving 4 bases between them. CDR3 size: 12 residues. For the CDR3, the DNA is TGTGCCAGCAGCTTAGGAGCTCAGCCCCAGCATTTT. The encoded protein is CASSLGAQPQHF.

This clone occurred a few times. This sequence joins TRBV29-1 and TRBJ1-2; D is uncertain. This CDR3 is 13 amino acids long. Looked up from germline, CDR1 is SQVTM and CDR2 is ANQGSEA. CDR3 sequence: CTYTRTAAYGYTF. The CDR3 coding sequence is TGCACCTACACCCGTACGGCCGCCTATGGCTACACCTTC.

The chain links TRBV6-6 to TRBJ2-2, with 8 bases identical to TRBD1. V shed 5 bases and J 2 bases; nucleotides not matched to a gene: 7. There are 16 residues in the CDR3. Germline CDR1 MNHNY, CDR2 SVGAGI (reference sequence). The DNA for the CDR3 is TGTGCCAGCAGTACCCTGGGACAGGTCAACACCGGGGAGCTGTTTTTT. This encodes CASSTLGQVNTGELFF.